The next 7 T cell receptor beta chains were all read from a single sample in a study of blood T cells in healthy people across ages. The second PCR ran roughly 6 to 11 cycles with a sample-barcoded 5' primer and J-beta primers. From the 5' RACE reads, TCRdb called clonotypes with MiXCR, one entry per CDR3 protein. The sample consists of 850,000 to 1,300,000 distinct CDR3 sequences, more than 40% of them appearing once. Sample: blood. The receptors derive from a woman aged 60-70 years in good health.

This clonotype has only a few counts. This chain links TRBV28 with TRBJ1-2, with D unresolved. The CDR3 is 13 amino acids. CDR1 MDHEN and CDR2 SYDVKM come from the germline V gene. V lost 7 bases to trimming and J lost 2 bases, with 11 bases between them. CDR3 sequence (DNA): TGTGCCAGCACGTCGCGGGCGAACTATGGCTACACCTTC. It encodes CASTSRANYGYTF.

The rearrangement links TRBV6-5 to TRBJ1-1; TRBD1 might be the D (5 bases). V was shortened by 6 bases and J by 3 bases, with 14 bases between the two germline ends. Looked up from germline, CDR1 is MNHEY and CDR2 is SVGAGI. The CDR3 spans 14 residues. CDR3 nucleotide sequence: TGTGCCAGCAGCCTCTCATTGGGACACACTGAAGCTTTCTTT. Protein sequence: CASSLSLGHTEAFF.

The chain couples TRBV5-1 to TRBJ2-1, with 9 bases aligning to TRBD2. The CDR3 covers 16 residues. Per the germline V gene, CDR1 is SGHRS and CDR2 is YFSETQ. V lost 0 bases to trimming and J lost 9 bases; unmatched junction nucleotides: 10. CDR3 sequence (DNA): TGCGCCAGCAGCTTGGGAGTAGCGGGAGAATTAGGTGAGCAGTTCTTC. Translation gives CASSLGVAGELGEQFF.

The rearrangement links TRBV5-1 to TRBJ1-4; D unclear. CDR1 and CDR2 (germline): SGHRS, YFSETQ. The CDR3 sequence is 14 residues long. The ends were cut back, 4 bases at V and 8 bases at J, with 15 bases in the middle. Here the CDR3 DNA reads TGCGCCAGCAGCCCCGCGAAGGTGGGGGAAAAACTGTTTTTT. Protein sequence: CASSPAKVGEKLFF.

A note on this clonotype: One base away lies a much larger clone, so this may be a sequencing read error. The chain uses TRBV6-2 or TRBV6-3 and TRBJ2-1; D is perhaps TRBD2 (5 bases). There are 15 residues in the CDR3. Germline CDR1 reads MNHEY; CDR2 reads SVGEGT. In nucleotides, the CDR3 is TGTGCCAGCAGGGTCGCGGGTGTCTCCTACAGTGAGCAGTTCTTC. This gives the protein CASRVAGVSYSEQFF.

The V and J genes are TRBV6-1 and TRBJ2-3; the D gene is possibly TRBD1 (6 bases). Germline values: CDR1 MNHNS, CDR2 SASEGT. V lost 0 bases and J lost 2, with 9 bases in between. CDR3 length equals 15 residues. Here the CDR3 reads CASSEAQGPTDTQYF. Written as DNA, the CDR3 is TGTGCCAGCAGTGAAGCCCAGGGGCCCACAGATACGCAGTATTTT.

This clonotype was seen more than once but under ten times. CDR3 in DNA: TGTGCCAGCAGTGAAAGGTTGGCCGTCCAGAGCAATCAGCCCCAGCATTTT. Protein product: CASSERLAVQSNQPQHF. The chain links TRBV6-1 to TRBJ1-5; unclear D gene. V lost 2 bases and J lost 1, with 15 bases in between. This CDR3 has 17 residues. The germline V gene encodes CDR1 MNHNS and CDR2 SASEGT.